This TCR beta chain was observed in a study of human thymus T cells (dated by TCRdb to about 2020). Study-wide context: TCR alpha and beta repertoires from roughly eight infant thymus samples and four related peripheral blood samples were characterized in the study. Donor ages ranged from 7 to 244 days, and the cohort comprised more than 5 male and a couple of female infants.

Concerning this clone: No antigen is known for it. Base quality data are lacking; no much larger clone is found one base away.

Thymus tissue was collected as surgical resects that were removed during corrective cardiac surgery. The donors were immunologically healthy infants in Finland who had open corrective cardiac surgery for congenital heart defects. Thymocytes were freed from the tissue by mechanical means and kept at -70 degrees C as pellets of roughly 8.5-31 million cells. A QIAsymphony instrument was used to extract genomic DNA from the frozen cell pellets. The immunoSEQ multiplex PCR assay was used to amplify the TCRB and TCRAD loci from a standardized quantity of quality-controlled genomic DNA. The V(D)J region was spanned by amplicons of a length sufficient to cover the CDR3 and to identify V and J genes. The commercial immunoSEQ service was used to sequence amplicons on an Illumina platform. Processing in the source paper ran as follows. Primer bias and sequencing errors were corrected using previously described methods, and TCRAD and TCRB definitions followed the IMGT database. Analysis of the repertoires was done with immunoSEQ Analyzer 3.0 and VDJTools and included basic statistics, V/J segment usage, diversity estimates, rarefaction and pairwise overlap. Chao1, ChaoE, Efron-Thisted, Shannon and inverse Simpson indices were used to estimate diversity, which was also estimated on datasets down-sampled to the smallest sample. For repertoire overlap, CDR3 nucleotide sequence, V gene and J gene had to match strictly, and clustering was done by Jaccard-based multidimensional scaling. In TCRdb, the immuneACCESS table is reduced to in-frame sequences with V and J assigned. These tables do not hold every clone; where another copy was compared, an unresolved V gene accounts for under half, and the others remain unexplained. That table gives V, J and clone size, and the DNA gave D and trimming. For this sample there are fewer than 85,000 clones; around 95% appear just once. 0.034% of the sample comes from the top ten.

The CDR1 and CDR2 encoded by the germline V gene (reference sequence) are SEHNR and FQNEAQ. Trimming removed 2 bases from V and 0 bases from J, leaving 11 bases between the germline ends. The CDR3 runs 16 residues from the cysteine to the phenylalanine. Only the CDR3 DNA is retained, 48 bases long and in frame from the first base. What the authors observed across the whole study: V and J gene segment usage appeared biased in both thymic and peripheral blood repertoires. The related research reported highly overlapping thymic TCR repertoires among unrelated individuals. On average, thymus samples yielded 750,000 to 1,000,000 unique TCRB clonotypes, whereas blood samples yielded about 84,000.

The source is a girl in the first two years of life with a congenital heart defect but otherwise immunologically healthy. The sequenced sample consisted of thymus tissue. This receptor chain uses TRBV7-9 and TRBJ2-1; the D gene assignment is perhaps TRBD1 or TRBD2, with each matching 5 bases. The bases are TGTGCCAGCAGCTTAAGTCCAGGGAGCTCCTACAATGAGCAGTTCTTC. Translated, it gives CASSLSPGSSYNEQFF.